The 30 T cell receptor beta chains given below trace back to one sample, sequenced in a study of blood T cells in healthy people across ages. Together with a sample-barcoded 5' primer, a J-beta primer mix was included in a second PCR lasting roughly 7 to 11 cycles. TCRdb independently ran MiXCR on the 5' RACE reads; one entry per CDR3 protein. The top ten clones hold roughly 8% of a sample with about 1,500,000 distinct CDR3 sequences, roughly 28% of them seen once. The sample consisted of blood. Receptor source: a woman aged 25-40 years in good health.

The gene calls are TRBV5-1 and TRBJ2-1; no clear D. Trimming removed 0 bases from V and 7 bases from J, with 11 bases in between. Germline values: CDR1 SGHRS, CDR2 YFSETQ. This CDR3 region has 14 residues. The CDR3 nucleotides read TGCGCCAGCAGCTTGGGTCTTCCTGAGAATGAGCAGTTCTTC. This codes for CASSLGLPENEQFF. The whole variable domain, filled in from reference TRBV5-1 and TRBJ2-1, reads KAGVTQTPRYLIKTRGQQVTLSCSPISGHRSVSWYQQTPGQGLQFLFEYFSETQRNKGNFPGRFSGRQFSNSRSEMNVSTLELGDSALYLCASSLGLPENEQFFGPGTRLTVL.

The V call is TRBV7-2, the J call TRBJ2-2; 9 nucleotides agree with TRBD2. The junction had 15 bases not matched to a gene; V was cut back by 9 bases and J by 7 bases. The CDR3 is made up of 16 amino acids. Germline V CDR1 and CDR2: SGHTA, FQGNSA. DNA of the CDR3: TGTGCCAGTAGCCCTAGGCGGGAGGGCCGTTTCGGGGAGCTGTTTTTT. Protein sequence: CASSPRREGRFGELFF.

This clonotype has only a few counts. This chain joins TRBV7-2 and TRBJ2-5; 11 nucleotides line up with TRBD1. The V gene end was trimmed by 4 bases and the J gene end by 3 bases; junction bases not matched to a gene: 4. This CDR3 spans 15 amino acids. In germline, CDR1 is SGHTA, CDR2 FQGNSA. Here the CDR3 DNA reads TGTGCCAGCAGCTGGACAGGGGGCAGGGAAGAGACCCAGTACTTC. Protein sequence: CASSWTGGREETQYF.

The rearrangement links TRBV28 to TRBJ2-7, with 7 bases aligning to TRBD2. CDR1 and CDR2 from the germline V gene are MDHEN and SYDVKM. V was pared by 6 bases and J by 1 base, with 12 bases of the junction left unmatched. This CDR3 is built from 16 residues. The CDR3: CASSPIPAGVSYEQYF. The CDR3 bases are TGTGCCAGCAGCCCCATCCCCGCGGGGGTTTCCTACGAGCAGTACTTC.

This chain links TRBV5-1 with TRBJ1-1; TRBD1 is a possible D gene (6 bases). Trimming took 5 bases from V and 0 from J, leaving 11 bases between them. Germline CDR1 SGHRS, CDR2 YFSETQ. The CDR3 is 14 amino acids. For the CDR3, the DNA is TGCGCCAGCAGAAACGGGGGCTTGAACACTGAAGCTTTCTTT. It encodes CASRNGGLNTEAFF.

The gene calls are TRBV7-2 and TRBJ2-7; D remains unclear. CDR3 size: 12 residues. The germline V and J ends were trimmed by 5 bases and 6 bases, with 11 bases remaining between them. The germline V gene has CDR1 SGHTA and CDR2 FQGNSA. Here the CDR3 reads CASSQACGEQYF. The CDR3 nucleotides are TGTGCCAGCAGCCAGGCCTGTGGCGAGCAGTACTTC.

This clonotype has just a few counts. J is TRBJ1-5 and V is TRBV20-1, with D hard to call. V was shortened by 2 bases and J by 7 bases, with 15 bases between the two germline ends. The CDR3 runs 14 residues. Germline V CDR1 and CDR2: DFQATT, SNEGSKA (reference sequence). The CDR3 coding sequence is TGCAGTGCTAGAAGCAGTAGCATATGGCAGCCCCAGCATTTT. It specifies CSARSSSIWQPQHF.

The chain couples TRBV12-3 or TRBV12-4 to TRBJ2-1, with 8 bases lining up with TRBD1. This CDR3 comprises 17 residues. V shed 6 bases, J shed 1 base, and the junction held 11 bases outside the gene matches. CDR3 DNA: TGTGCCAGCAGCTCGAACAGGGGGTTGGGGTCCTACAATGAGCAGTTCTTC. It codes for CASSSNRGLGSYNEQFF.

This clonotype was recorded a few times. This rearrangement joins TRBV5-1 to TRBJ2-1; D is perhaps TRBD2 (5 bases). The germline V gene has CDR1 SGHRS and CDR2 YFSETQ. This CDR3 spans 13 amino acids. The V end lost 4 bases, the J end lost 8 bases, and 13 bases lay between the germline ends. The CDR3 DNA reads TGCGCCAGCAGCATGCGGGTTCAGGATGAGCAGTTCTTC. It codes for CASSMRVQDEQFF.

Details on this clonotype: Mismatch with germline at one junction end may stem from a read error. The chain combines TRBV5-1 with TRBJ1-1; TRBD1 might be the D (5 bases). This CDR3 is 15 amino acids long. From germline, CDR1 is SGHRS and CDR2 YFSETQ. CDR3 amino acids: CASSLSGGEGTEAFF. For the CDR3, the DNA is TGCGCTAGCAGCTTGAGTGGGGGGGAGGGCACTGAAGCTTTCTTT. The full variable domain, with the rest looked up from reference TRBV5-1 and TRBJ1-1, is KAGVTQTPRYLIKTRGQQVTLSCSPISGHRSVSWYQQTPGQGLQFLFEYFSETQRNKGNFPGRFSGRQFSNSRSEMNVSTLELGDSALYLCASSLSGGEGTEAFFGQGTRLTVV.

In this sample, this clonotype turned up many times. The genes are TRBV29-1 and TRBJ2-7; 10 bases line up with TRBD1. The length of the CDR3 is 13 residues. Looked up from germline, CDR1 is SQVTM and CDR2 is ANQGSEA. V lost 6 bases to trimming and J lost 7 bases; unmatched junction nucleotides: 9. CDR3 in amino acids: CSVGGTGVGEQYF. In DNA, the CDR3 is TGCAGCGTCGGGGGGACAGGGGTCGGTGAGCAGTACTTC.

In nucleotides, the CDR3 is TGTGCCAGCAGTCGGGACAGGGGGTACGAGCAGTACGTC. Translation: CASSRDRGYEQYV. V is TRBV7-8 and J is TRBJ2-7, with 11 positions matching TRBD1. The V gene's germline CDR1 is SGHVS and CDR2 FQNEAQ. This CDR3 contains 13 residues. Trimming at V came to 6 bases and at J to 4 bases, leaving 2 bases not matched to a gene.

This clonotype was seen ten or more times. The chain links TRBV6-6 to TRBJ2-7, with TRBD2 matching 9 bases. V lost 0 bases and J lost 5; bases outside the gene matches: 8. Germline V gene sequence: CDR1 MNHNY, CDR2 SVGAGI (reference sequence). This CDR3 spans 16 amino acids. The CDR3 DNA sequence: TGTGCCAGCAGTTACTCGATTAGTCCTAGCGGGGACGAGCAGTACTTC. Amino acids: CASSYSISPSGDEQYF.

The V and J genes are TRBV21-1 and TRBJ2-4; the tabulated D call, TRBD2, remains unverified against the DNA. The DNA end is a closer match to TRBJ2-7, so the J assignment may be wrong. TRBV21-1 is marked as a pseudogene. CDR3 length: 14 amino acids. The CDR3 reads CASSPLTRSTEQYF. CDR3 nucleotides: TGTGCCAGCAGCCCCCTCACCCGTAGTACCGAGCAGTACTTC.

This chain uses TRBV7-2 with TRBJ1-4; D not certain. Germline V lookup: CDR1 SGHTA, CDR2 FQGNSA. Trimming stripped 2 bases from V and 0 bases from J, with 10 bases between. There are 16 residues in the CDR3. The CDR3 region has the DNA TGTGCCAGCAGCTTAACAGCGGGAGCAACTAATGAAAAACTGTTTTTT. This gives the protein CASSLTAGATNEKLFF.

The rearrangement joins TRBV4-2 to TRBJ1-5, with a tentative D call TRBD1 (6 bases). The CDR3 consists of 14 residues. Trimming took off 0 bases at V and 7 bases at J, with 10 bases between the two ends. Germline lookup yields CDR1 LGHNA and CDR2 YNFKEQ. The CDR3 region is CASSQEGGRQPQHF. For the CDR3, the DNA is TGTGCCAGCAGCCAAGAGGGGGGGCGACAGCCCCAGCATTTT.

The chain carries TRBV18 and TRBJ2-1, with 9 bases that match TRBD1. J lost 8 bases, V lost 7 bases, and 12 bases had no gene match. Per the germline V gene, CDR1 is KGHSH and CDR2 is LQKENI. This CDR3 contains 15 residues. This CDR3 reads CASLGTGRGIDEQFF. CDR3 in DNA: TGTGCCAGCTTAGGGACAGGGCGGGGAATCGATGAGCAGTTCTTC.

There are many counts of this clonotype. This chain connects TRBV20-1 to TRBJ2-1; tentative D call: TRBD2 (5 bases). V was shortened by 4 bases and J by 7 bases, with 17 bases between the two germline ends. Looked up from germline, CDR1 is DFQATT and CDR2 is SNEGSKA (reference sequence). This CDR3 has 14 residues. The CDR3 protein is CSATPQDPGNEQFF. CDR3 in DNA: TGCAGTGCTACACCACAAGACCCGGGGAATGAGCAGTTCTTC.

This clonotype came up many times. The rearrangement joins TRBV29-1 to TRBJ2-5; D is ambiguous. Trimming cost V 6 bases and J 9 bases, with 14 bases left between them. Germline CDR1 is SQVTM and CDR2 is ANQGSEA. The CDR3 covers 11 residues. The CDR3 coding sequence is TGCAGCGTCAAAGATCCCGGTTCCCAGTACTTC. As protein: CSVKDPGSQYF.

There are a few counts of this clonotype. The chain recombines TRBV7-9 with TRBJ2-1, with 9 positions matching TRBD2. The CDR3 is made up of 15 amino acids. The germline CDR1 and CDR2 sequences are SEHNR and FQNEAQ (reference sequence). J was trimmed by 4 bases and V by 8 bases; bases with no gene match: 9. Here the CDR3 reads CASYSRTSAYNEQFF. The CDR3, as DNA: TGTGCCAGCTACTCCCGGACTAGCGCATACAATGAGCAGTTCTTC.

This sequence joins TRBV12-5 and TRBJ1-1; 7 bases are shared with TRBD1. J was trimmed by 7 bases and V by 4 bases; bases with no gene match: 6. CDR3 size: 13 residues. The germline gives CDR1 LGHNT, CDR2 FRNRAP. The CDR3 is CASGSPGGVEAFF. For the CDR3, the DNA is TGTGCTAGTGGTTCTCCAGGGGGGGTTGAAGCTTTCTTT.

The J gene is TRBJ2-7, the V gene TRBV24-1; tentative D call: TRBD1 (6 bases). Near its end, the DNA agrees better with TRBJ2-5, so the J call may be wrong. Germline V CDR1 and CDR2: KGHDR, SFDVKD. This CDR3 has 14 residues. The CDR3 DNA is TGTGCCACCAGTCCCACGACAGGTGAAGAGACCCAGTACTTC. Amino acids: CATSPTTGEETQYF.

This clonotype showed up many times. The rearrangement uses TRBV9 and TRBJ2-7, with TRBD1 matching over 9 bases. The germline gives CDR1 SGDLS, CDR2 YYNGEE. The CDR3 loop spans 15 amino acids. V shed 3 bases and J 0 bases; nucleotides not matched to a gene: 4. The CDR3 DNA is TGTGCCAGCAGCGAAGGGACAGGGAGCTCCTACGAGCAGTACTTC. Translated, it gives CASSEGTGSSYEQYF.

This sequence joins TRBV19 and TRBJ2-1; 7 bases line up with TRBD2. J was trimmed by 7 bases and V by 6 bases; bases with no gene match: 9. The CDR3 totals 14 residues. CDR1 LNHDA and CDR2 SQIVND come from the germline V gene (reference sequence). The CDR3 region has the DNA TGTGCCAGTAGACGCCGGGACTACGAAAATGAGCAGTTCTTC. Translation: CASRRRDYENEQFF.

The rearrangement links TRBV2 to TRBJ2-5; 9 nucleotides agree with TRBD1. The CDR3 is made up of 14 amino acids. V lost 7 bases and J lost 5; bases outside the gene matches: 8. Per the germline V gene, CDR1 is SNHLY and CDR2 is FYNNEI. CDR3 nucleotides: TGTGCCAGCACAAGAACAGGGGGCATCGAGACCCAGTACTTC. This sequence encodes CASTRTGGIETQYF. The variable domain in full, with the rest retrieved from reference TRBV2 and TRBJ2-5, is EPEVTQTPSHQVTQMGQEVILRCVPISNHLYFYWYRQILGQKVEFLVSFYNNEISEKSEIFDDQFSVERPDGSNFTLKIRSTKLEDSAMYFCASTRTGGIETQYFGPGTRLLVL.

In the case of this clonotype: Without the conserved terminal phenylalanine or tryptophan, this CDR3 likely stems from a read error. The V gene is TRBV6-5, the J gene TRBJ2-1; D is perhaps TRBD2 (5 bases). This CDR3 is built from 11 residues. Germline V gene lookup returns CDR1 MNHEY and CDR2 SVGAGI. V lost 6 bases to trimming and J lost 6 bases, with 6 bases between them. The CDR3: CASSRGNEQFL. CDR3 in DNA: TGTGCCAGCAGCCGGGGCAATGAGCAGTTCTTA.

The chain couples TRBV2 to TRBJ1-4, with D possibly TRBD1 on 5 matching bases. This CDR3 is built from 13 residues. The V end lost 8 bases, the J end lost 8 bases, and 15 bases lay between the germline ends. Germline CDR1 and CDR2: SNHLY and FYNNEI. This CDR3 reads CASERDWGEKLFF. CDR3 nucleotides: TGTGCCAGCGAAAGGGACTGGGGAGAAAAACTGTTTTTT.

Only a few counts were recorded for this clonotype. V is TRBV20-1 and J is TRBJ2-6; a weak D match, TRBD1 (6 bases). V lost 5 bases and J lost 1, with 12 bases in between. This CDR3 is built from 15 residues. Germline CDR1 DFQATT, CDR2 SNEGSKA (reference sequence). CDR3 coding DNA: TGCAGTGCTGGGGAACAGGGTTCTGGGGCCAACGTCCTGACTTTC. It encodes CSAGEQGSGANVLTF.

This clonotype was recorded a few times. The rearrangement links TRBV7-2 to TRBJ2-4; D might be TRBD2 (6 bases). V was shortened by 5 bases and J by 3 bases, with 11 bases between the two germline ends. Germline V gene sequence: CDR1 SGHTA, CDR2 FQGNSA. CDR3 length: 14 residues. The CDR3 coding sequence is TGTGCCAGCAGCCAATGGGGAGGCAAAAACATTCAGTACTTC. It codes for CASSQWGGKNIQYF.

V gene TRBV7-2 combines with J gene TRBJ2-1, with 9 bases lining up with TRBD2. The CDR3 is made up of 16 amino acids. Germline CDR1 SGHTA, CDR2 FQGNSA. The V segment lost 4 bases and the J segment 0 bases; nucleotides outside the gene matches: 4. CDR3 region: CASSSGLAYSYNEQFF. Written as DNA, the CDR3 is TGTGCCAGCAGCTCTGGACTAGCGTACTCCTACAATGAGCAGTTCTTC.